A single sample gave rise to the 22 T cell receptor beta chains below, sequenced in a study of beta chain features in type 1 diabetes. Study results and caveats: Moderate yet significant TCRB CDR3 shortening was seen in Type 1 diabetes patients in all four CD4+ subsets.

Of the isolated RNA, all was reverse transcribed, and so the sequenced material was expressed TCRB transcripts. Profiling relied on immunoSEQ multiplex PCR, and the TCRdb table lists in-frame clones only, not all of them. The sample shows approximately 360,000 clones, about 12% of them seen only once. These receptors lack a known antigen. The specimen sequenced was naive CD4+ T cells from blood. The receptors were sampled from a woman under 30 with type 1 diabetes.

The chain has TRBV4-1 and TRBJ2-1; the D gene is possibly TRBD2 (5 bases). In germline, CDR1 is MGHRA, CDR2 YSYEKL. V was cut by 3 bases and J by 0 bases, with 12 bases left in between. The CDR3 has 16 residues. The CDR3 nucleotides read TGCGCCAGCAGCCACGGGGAACTAGACTCCTACAATGAGCAGTTCTTC. Its protein is CASSHGELDSYNEQFF.

This clone came up a few times. The V and J genes are TRBV7-2 and TRBJ2-5; 9 positions match TRBD2. The length of the CDR3 is 15 residues. Looked up from germline, CDR1 is SGHTA and CDR2 is FQGNSA. V lost 1 base to trimming and J lost 7 bases; unmatched junction nucleotides: 7. The CDR3 protein is CASSLVAGARGTQYF. CDR3 nucleotides: TGTGCCAGCAGCTTAGTAGCGGGGGCAAGGGGGACCCAGTACTTC.

The V gene is TRBV5-1, the J gene TRBJ2-1; 7 bases match TRBD2. Germline V gene sequence: CDR1 SGHRS, CDR2 YFSETQ. V was pared by 7 bases and J by 0 bases, with 4 bases of the junction left unmatched. CDR3 size: 14 residues. The CDR3 here is CASYSGNSYNEQFF. CDR3 sequence (DNA): TGCGCCAGCTACAGCGGGAACTCCTACAATGAGCAGTTCTTC.

The chain recombines TRBV4-1 with TRBJ2-5, with D uncertain. Trimming left V 0 bases short and J 5 bases short, with 13 bases between. Germline lookup yields CDR1 MGHRA and CDR2 YSYEKL. This CDR3 has 15 amino acids. As DNA, the CDR3 is TGCGCCAGCAGCCAAGAACAAGAGGCGTGGGAGACCCAGTACTTC. Protein sequence: CASSQEQEAWETQYF.

This clone was observed a few times. The genes are TRBV6-5 and TRBJ2-7, with D possibly being TRBD2 (5 bases). Per the germline V gene, CDR1 is MNHEY and CDR2 is SVGAGI. Trimming took 5 bases from V and 0 from J, leaving 11 bases between them. The CDR3 consists of 14 residues. The CDR3 bases are TGTGCCAGCAGTCGGAACGACTACTCCTACGAGCAGTACTTC. It yields the protein CASSRNDYSYEQYF.

V gene TRBV18 combines with J gene TRBJ2-3, with D perhaps TRBD2 (5 bases). Per germline, CDR1 KGHSH and CDR2 LQKENI. The CDR3 has 16 amino acids. Trimming shortened V by 0 bases and J by 6 bases, and 16 bases separated the two germline ends. Here the CDR3 DNA reads TGTGCCAGCTCACCACCGGCGCCAGGTCCGGGGGATACGCAGTATTTT. Protein product: CASSPPAPGPGDTQYF.

This clone appeared a few times. The rearrangement uses TRBV5-4 and TRBJ2-7; D call uncertain. V lost 4 bases, J lost 6 bases, and 8 bases lay in between. The CDR3 runs 11 residues. Per the germline V gene, CDR1 is SGHNT and CDR2 is YYREEE (reference sequence). CDR3 sequence reads: CASSEQSEQYF. As DNA, the CDR3 is TGTGCCAGCAGCGAACAGTCCGAGCAGTACTTC.

The table lists this clone with a few counts. This rearrangement joins TRBV11-2 to TRBJ1-1; D is unclear. This CDR3 comprises 14 residues. Germline loops: CDR1 SGHAT, CDR2 FQNNGV. V lost 4 bases to trimming and J lost 3 bases, with 12 bases between them. CDR3 amino acids: CASSWVAGDTEAFF. As DNA, the CDR3 is TGTGCCAGCAGCTGGGTGGCCGGGGACACTGAAGCTTTCTTT.

This clone showed up just a few times. The genes are TRBV4-3 and TRBJ2-5; 9 bases line up with TRBD2. This CDR3 has 17 residues. CDR1 and CDR2 from the germline V gene are LGHNA and YSLEER. V shed 0 bases and J 9 bases; nucleotides not matched to a gene: 14. CDR3 amino acids: CASSQDWRAGGVGAQYF. The CDR3 DNA follows: TGCGCCAGCAGCCAAGATTGGAGAGCGGGAGGAGTAGGGGCCCAGTACTTC.

This clone was seen a handful of times. CDR3 DNA sequence: TGTGCCAGCAGGCACAGGGGACATGAGCAGTTCTTC. This encodes CASRHRGHEQFF. V and J are TRBV11-3 and TRBJ2-1; 7 bases align to TRBD1. The V gene's germline CDR1 is SGHNT and CDR2 YENEEA. The CDR3 runs 12 residues. V was pared by 6 bases and J by 8 bases, with 4 bases of the junction left unmatched.

This sequence joins TRBV4-3 and TRBJ2-1; 9 bases are shared with TRBD1. CDR1 LGHNA and CDR2 YSLEER come from the germline V gene. V shed 2 bases, J shed 4 bases, and the junction held 6 bases outside the gene matches. The CDR3 extends over 16 amino acids. CDR3 DNA sequence: TGCGCCAGCAGCCAAACCGGGACAGGGCTTTACAATGAGCAGTTCTTC. Protein: CASSQTGTGLYNEQFF.

The gene calls are TRBV5-4 and TRBJ1-1, with D tentatively TRBD1 (5 bases). Deletions cut 0 bases from V and 4 bases from J, with 7 bases between. This CDR3 has 13 residues. CDR1 is SGHNT, CDR2 YYREEE, per germline (reference sequence). The CDR3 nucleotides read TGTGCCAGCAGCTTGGCAGGGATCACTGAAGCTTTCTTT. Its translation is CASSLAGITEAFF.

This chain joins TRBV23-1 and TRBJ2-5; perhaps TRBD1 as D (5 bases). TRBV23-1 is known as an ORF, though its function is uncertain. The CDR3 has 16 amino acids. The V gene lost 1 base and the J gene lost 5 bases, with 17 bases spanning the gap. The CDR3, as DNA: TGCGCCAGCAGTCAATGGGTAAACAGGTCGAGTGAGACCCAGTACTTC. This translates into CASSQWVNRSSETQYF.

The genes are TRBV6-1 and TRBJ1-2, with D unresolved. The CDR3 runs 13 residues. The germline V and J ends were trimmed by 1 base and 5 bases, with 8 bases remaining between them. The germline V gene encodes CDR1 MNHNS and CDR2 SASEGT. The CDR3 region has the DNA TGTGCCAGCAGTGAAGGGCCGGGATATGGCTACACCTTC. Protein product: CASSEGPGYGYTF.

This clone has just a few counts. The chain carries TRBV5-6 and TRBJ2-5; TRBD2 is a possible D gene (6 bases). The CDR3 is made up of 17 amino acids. Looked up from germline, CDR1 is SGHDT and CDR2 is YYEEEE. Trimming took 3 bases from V and 5 from J, leaving 23 bases between them. The CDR3 DNA reads as TGTGCCAGCAGCTGGGGGGTTCTGGGGACCATCCGGGAGACCCAGTACTTC. Its protein is CASSWGVLGTIRETQYF.

In its sample, this clone was seen a few times. The chain links TRBV5-4 to TRBJ2-7; 7 bases are a match to TRBD2. Germline V gives CDR1 SGHNT, CDR2 YYREEE (reference sequence). The CDR3 has 16 amino acids. J was trimmed by 1 base and V by 3 bases; bases with no gene match: 10. DNA of the CDR3: TGTGCCAGCAGCTGGGGGGGGAGCGGGGTATCCTACGAGCAGTACTTC. Translating it yields CASSWGGSGVSYEQYF.

The chain couples TRBV6-5 to TRBJ2-1; 8 nucleotides align to TRBD2. The junction had 2 bases not matched to a gene; V was cut back by 0 bases and J by 1 base. CDR3 length equals 16 residues. Germline CDR1 is MNHEY and CDR2 is SVGAGI. The CDR3 DNA is TGTGCCAGCAGTTACTCGCCTAGCGGGTCCTACAATGAGCAGTTCTTC. It translates to CASSYSPSGSYNEQFF.

In nucleotides, the CDR3 is TGTGCCAGCAGCCTCCGGACGGGAGCCACTGAAGCTTTCTTT. Residues: CASSLRTGATEAFF. This chain links TRBV11-2 with TRBJ1-1; the D is unclear. CDR3 length equals 14 residues. V gave up 5 bases and J gave up 4 bases, with 14 bases separating them. Germline CDR1 is SGHAT and CDR2 is FQNNGV.

This chain connects TRBV5-1 to TRBJ2-6; the match to TRBD1 covers 7 bases. CDR3 length equals 18 residues. The germline V gene encodes CDR1 SGHRS and CDR2 YFSETQ. V lost 6 bases, J lost 2 bases, and 14 bases stayed unmatched. The CDR3 sequence is CASNLGQVPAAGANVLTF. In nucleotides, the CDR3 is TGCGCCAGCAACCTAGGACAGGTTCCAGCTGCTGGGGCCAACGTCCTGACTTTC.

The chain links TRBV4-3 to TRBJ2-2; TRBD2 is a possible D gene (5 bases). The CDR3 has 17 amino acids. Deletions cut 4 bases from V and 6 bases from J, with 21 bases between. Germline values: CDR1 LGHNA, CDR2 YSLEER. The CDR3 region has the DNA TGCGCCAGCAGCCGAGAGATCGGTACTAGTATCCCCGGGGAGCTGTTTTTT. It translates to CASSREIGTSIPGELFF.

Only a few counts were recorded for this clone. The chain employs TRBV5-6 and TRBJ2-3; 8 bases are a match to TRBD1. The CDR3 contains 16 residues. Trimming removed 0 bases from V and 5 bases from J; junction bases left unmatched: 8. Germline V lookup: CDR1 SGHDT, CDR2 YYEEEE. CDR3 loop: CASSLVKDRVGDTQYF. In DNA, the CDR3 is TGTGCCAGCAGCTTGGTCAAGGACAGGGTGGGAGATACGCAGTATTTT.

The CDR3 here is CAWSGQENQPQHF. DNA of the CDR3: TGTGCCTGGAGTGGACAGGAGAATCAGCCCCAGCATTTT. This chain connects TRBV30 to TRBJ1-5; D possibly corresponds to TRBD1 (6 bases). The CDR3 has 13 amino acids. CDR1 and CDR2 (germline): GTSNPN, SVGIG (reference sequence). The germline V and J ends were trimmed by 1 base and 4 bases, with 8 bases remaining between them.